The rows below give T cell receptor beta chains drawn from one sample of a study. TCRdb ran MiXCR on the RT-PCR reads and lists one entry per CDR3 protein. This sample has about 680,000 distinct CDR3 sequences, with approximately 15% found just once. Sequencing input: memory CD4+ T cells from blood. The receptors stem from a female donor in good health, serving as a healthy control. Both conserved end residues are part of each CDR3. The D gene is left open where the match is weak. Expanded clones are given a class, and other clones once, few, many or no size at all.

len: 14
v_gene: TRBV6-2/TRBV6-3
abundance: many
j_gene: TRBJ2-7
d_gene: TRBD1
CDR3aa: CASSAQGAFDEQYF
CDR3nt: TGTGCCAGCAGTGCCCAGGGGGCGTTTGACGAGCAGTACTTC

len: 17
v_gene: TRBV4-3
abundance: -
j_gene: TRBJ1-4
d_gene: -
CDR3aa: CASSQDPGGATNEKLFF
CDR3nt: TGCGCCAGCAGCCAAGATCCGGGTGGGGCAACTAATGAAAAACTGTTTTTT

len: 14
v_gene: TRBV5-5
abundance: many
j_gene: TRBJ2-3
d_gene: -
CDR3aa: CASSLAVPPDTQYF
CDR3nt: TGTGCCAGCAGCTTGGCGGTCCCGCCTGATACGCAGTATTTT

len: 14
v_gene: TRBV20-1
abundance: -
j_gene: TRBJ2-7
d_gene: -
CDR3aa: CSASLGTSNYEQYF
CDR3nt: TGCAGTGCTAGTCTCGGGACTTCGAACTACGAGCAGTACTTC

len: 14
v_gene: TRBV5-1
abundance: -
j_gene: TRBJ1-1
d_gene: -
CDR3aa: CASSSEGRGTEAFF
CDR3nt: TGCGCCAGCAGCTCGGAGGGGAGGGGAACTGAAGCTTTCTTT

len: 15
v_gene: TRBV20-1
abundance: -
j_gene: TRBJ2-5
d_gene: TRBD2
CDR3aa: CSARDLQRGVETQYF
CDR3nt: TGCAGTGCTAGAGATCTCCAGCGGGGCGTGGAGACCCAGTACTTC

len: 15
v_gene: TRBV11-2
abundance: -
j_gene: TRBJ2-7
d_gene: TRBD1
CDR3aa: CASSVGQVSSYEQYF
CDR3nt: TGTGCCAGCAGCGTGGGACAGGTGAGCTCCTACGAGCAGTACTTC

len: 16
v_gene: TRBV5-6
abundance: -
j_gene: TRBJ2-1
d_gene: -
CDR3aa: CASSDGGPGSYNEQFF
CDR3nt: TGTGCCAGCAGCGACGGAGGGCCGGGAAGCTACAATGAGCAGTTCTTC

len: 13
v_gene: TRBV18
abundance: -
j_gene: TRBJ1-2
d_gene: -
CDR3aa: CASSPSDTRGYTF
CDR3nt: TGTGCCAGCTCACCATCGGACACCAGGGGCTACACCTTC

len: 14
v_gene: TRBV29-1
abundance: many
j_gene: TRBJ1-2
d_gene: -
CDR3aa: CSVRAPEANYGYTF
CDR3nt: TGCAGCGTCCGGGCCCCCGAAGCTAACTATGGCTACACCTTC

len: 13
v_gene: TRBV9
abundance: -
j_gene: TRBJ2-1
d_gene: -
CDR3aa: CASSVHPDNEQFF
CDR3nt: TGTGCCAGCAGCGTTCATCCAGACAATGAGCAGTTCTTC

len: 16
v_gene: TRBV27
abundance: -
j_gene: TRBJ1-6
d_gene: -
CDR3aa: CASSLSTRRSDSPLHF
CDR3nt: TGTGCCAGCAGTTTATCGACTCGTCGCAGCGATTCACCCCTCCACTTT

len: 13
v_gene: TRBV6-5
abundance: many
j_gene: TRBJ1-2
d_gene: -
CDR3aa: CASRSPYDYGYTF
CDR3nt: TGTGCCAGCAGGTCCCCGTATGACTATGGCTACACCTTC

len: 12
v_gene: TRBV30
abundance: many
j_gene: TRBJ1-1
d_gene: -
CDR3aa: CAWSVLDSGAFF
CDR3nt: TGTGCCTGGAGTGTACTAGACAGTGGTGCTTTCTTT

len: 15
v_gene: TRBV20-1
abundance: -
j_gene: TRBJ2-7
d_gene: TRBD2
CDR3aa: CSANWGGRINYEQYF
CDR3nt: TGCAGTGCTAATTGGGGCGGGAGGATAAACTACGAGCAGTACTTC

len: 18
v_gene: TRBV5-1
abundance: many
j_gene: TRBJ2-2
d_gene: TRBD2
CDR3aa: CASSLRPLAGANAGELFF
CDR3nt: TGCGCCAGCAGCTTGCGCCCACTAGCGGGAGCTAACGCCGGGGAGCTGTTTTTT

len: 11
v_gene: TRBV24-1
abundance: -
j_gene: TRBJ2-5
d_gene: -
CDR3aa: CATGQQETQYF
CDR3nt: TGTGCCACCGGACAGCAAGAGACCCAGTACTTC

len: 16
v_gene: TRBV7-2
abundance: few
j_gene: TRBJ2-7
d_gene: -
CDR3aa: CASSLYAPGPPLEQYF
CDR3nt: TGTGCCAGCAGCCTTTACGCCCCTGGACCTCCCCTCGAGCAGTACTTC

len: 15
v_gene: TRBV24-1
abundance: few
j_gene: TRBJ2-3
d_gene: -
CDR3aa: CATSVGLTSTDTQYF
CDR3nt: TGTGCCACCAGTGTGGGATTGACTAGCACAGATACGCAGTATTTT

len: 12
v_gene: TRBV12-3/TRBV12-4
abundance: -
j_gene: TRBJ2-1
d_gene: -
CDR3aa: CASSSLIYQQFF
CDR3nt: TGTGCCAGCAGTTCCCTGATATATCAGCAGTTCTTC

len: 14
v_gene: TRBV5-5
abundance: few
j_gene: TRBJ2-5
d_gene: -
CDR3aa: CASSLYVEGETQYF
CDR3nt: TGTGCCAGCAGCTTGTATGTGGAGGGGGAGACCCAGTACTTC

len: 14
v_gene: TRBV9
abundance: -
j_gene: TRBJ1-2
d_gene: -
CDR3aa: CASSVVSGLDGYTF
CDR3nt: TGTGCCAGCAGCGTAGTATCGGGACTAGATGGCTACACCTTC

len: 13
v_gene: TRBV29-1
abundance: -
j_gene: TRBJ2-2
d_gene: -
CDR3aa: CSVGQENTGELFF
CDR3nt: TGCAGCGTTGGACAGGAGAACACCGGGGAGCTGTTTTTT

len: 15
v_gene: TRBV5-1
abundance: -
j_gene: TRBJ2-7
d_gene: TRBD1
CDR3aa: CASSFVGQASCEQYF
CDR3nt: TGCGCCAGCAGCTTTGTGGGACAGGCCTCCTGCGAGCAGTACTTC

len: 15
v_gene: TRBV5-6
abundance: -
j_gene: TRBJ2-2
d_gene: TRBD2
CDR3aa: CESSLGGSEKGELFF
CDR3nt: TGTGAAAGCAGCTTAGGCGGGAGTGAGAAAGGGGAGCTGTTTTTT

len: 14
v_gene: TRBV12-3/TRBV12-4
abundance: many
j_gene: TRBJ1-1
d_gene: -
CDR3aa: CASTLGTQNTEAFF
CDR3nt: TGTGCCAGCACCCTCGGGACACAGAACACTGAAGCTTTCTTT

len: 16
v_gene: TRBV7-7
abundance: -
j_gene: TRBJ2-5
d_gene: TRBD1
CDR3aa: CASSSGRDRAVETQYF
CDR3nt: TGTGCCAGCAGCTCCGGCCGGGACAGGGCTGTGGAGACCCAGTACTTC

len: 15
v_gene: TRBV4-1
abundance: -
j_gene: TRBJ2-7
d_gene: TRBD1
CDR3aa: CASSKGQGATYEQYF
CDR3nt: TGCGCCAGCAGCAAAGGACAGGGGGCCACATACGAGCAGTACTTC

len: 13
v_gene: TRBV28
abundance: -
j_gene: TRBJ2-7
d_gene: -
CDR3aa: CASRSHGSYEQYF
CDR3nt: TGTGCCAGCAGGTCGCATGGGAGCTACGAGCAGTACTTC

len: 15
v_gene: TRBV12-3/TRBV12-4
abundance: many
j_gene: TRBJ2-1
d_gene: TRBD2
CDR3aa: CASSATSPPVGEQFF
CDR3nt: TGTGCCAGCAGTGCGACTAGCCCGCCGGTCGGTGAGCAGTTCTTC

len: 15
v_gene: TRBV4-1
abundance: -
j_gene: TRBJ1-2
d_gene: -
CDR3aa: CASSPTLRVNYGYTF
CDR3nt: TGCGCCAGCAGCCCCACCCTCAGGGTAAACTATGGCTACACCTTC

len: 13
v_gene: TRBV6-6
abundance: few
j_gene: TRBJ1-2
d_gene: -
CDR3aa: CASSYLRDYGYTF
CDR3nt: TGTGCCAGCAGTTACCTGAGGGACTATGGCTACACCTTC

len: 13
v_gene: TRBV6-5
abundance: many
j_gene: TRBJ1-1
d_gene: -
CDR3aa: CAISTEMNTEAFF
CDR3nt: TGTGCCATCTCGACGGAGATGAACACTGAAGCTTTCTTT

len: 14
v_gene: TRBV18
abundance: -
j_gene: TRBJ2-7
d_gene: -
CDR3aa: CASSPRDRRYEQYF
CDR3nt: TGTGCCAGCTCACCACGAGACCGTCGCTACGAGCAGTACTTC

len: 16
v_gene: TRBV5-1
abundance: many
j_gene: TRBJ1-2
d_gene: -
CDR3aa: CASSLWTRGGNYGYTF
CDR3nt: TGCGCCAGCAGCTTGTGGACAAGGGGGGGTAACTATGGCTACACCTTC

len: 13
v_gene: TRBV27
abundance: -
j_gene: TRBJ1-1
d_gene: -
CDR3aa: CASSYAANTEAFF
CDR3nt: TGTGCCAGCAGTTACGCAGCGAACACTGAAGCTTTCTTT

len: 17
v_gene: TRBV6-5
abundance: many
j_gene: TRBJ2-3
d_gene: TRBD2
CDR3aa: CASSSLLAGVGADTQYF
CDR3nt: TGTGCCAGCAGTTCTTTGCTAGCGGGAGTAGGGGCAGATACGCAGTATTTT

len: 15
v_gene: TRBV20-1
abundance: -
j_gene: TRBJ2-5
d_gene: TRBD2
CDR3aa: CSARDWTSGQETQYF
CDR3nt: TGCAGTGCTAGAGATTGGACTAGCGGACAAGAGACCCAGTACTTC

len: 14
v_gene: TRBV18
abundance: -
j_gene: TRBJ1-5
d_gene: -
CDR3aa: CASSPLRDNQPQHF
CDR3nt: TGTGCCAGCTCACCTCTCAGGGACAATCAGCCCCAGCATTTT

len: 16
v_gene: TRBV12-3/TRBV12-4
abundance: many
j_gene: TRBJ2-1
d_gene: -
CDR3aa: CASSLRPERSYNEQFF
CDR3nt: TGTGCCAGCAGTTTGCGGCCAGAGCGCTCCTACAATGAGCAGTTCTTC

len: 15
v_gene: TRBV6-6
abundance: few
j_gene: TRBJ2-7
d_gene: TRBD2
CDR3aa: CASSDSSGSVYEQYF
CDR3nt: TGTGCCAGCAGTGACTCTAGCGGGAGCGTGTACGAGCAGTACTTC

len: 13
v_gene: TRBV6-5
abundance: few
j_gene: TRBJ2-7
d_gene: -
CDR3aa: CASSYSKGRPQYF
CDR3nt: TGTGCCAGCAGTTACTCGAAGGGTCGCCCACAGTACTTC

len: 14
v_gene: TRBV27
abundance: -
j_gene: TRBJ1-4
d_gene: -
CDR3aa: CASRFGGAGEKLFF
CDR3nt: TGTGCCAGCAGGTTTGGGGGGGCTGGTGAAAAACTGTTTTTT

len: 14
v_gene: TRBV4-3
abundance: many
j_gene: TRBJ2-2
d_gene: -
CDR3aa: CASSQGPNTGELFF
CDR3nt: TGTGCCAGCAGCCAAGGGCCGAACACCGGGGAGCTGTTTTTT

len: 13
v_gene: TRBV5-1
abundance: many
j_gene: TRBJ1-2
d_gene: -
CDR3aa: CASSLYGNYGYTF
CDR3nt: TGCGCCAGCAGCTTGTACGGGAACTATGGCTACACCTTC

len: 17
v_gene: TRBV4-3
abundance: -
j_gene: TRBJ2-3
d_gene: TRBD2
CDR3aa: CASSQSSTSFSTDTQYF
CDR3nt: TGCGCCAGCAGCCAATCTTCGACTAGCTTCTCCACAGATACGCAGTATTTT

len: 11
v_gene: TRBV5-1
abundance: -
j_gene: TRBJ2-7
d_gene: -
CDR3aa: CASTGMYEQYF
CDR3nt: TGCGCCAGCACAGGGATGTACGAGCAGTACTTC

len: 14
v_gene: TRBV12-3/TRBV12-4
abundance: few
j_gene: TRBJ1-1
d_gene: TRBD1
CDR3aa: CASSLMQGATEAFF
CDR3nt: TGTGCCAGCAGTTTAATGCAGGGGGCCACTGAAGCTTTCTTT